This entry is about one T cell receptor beta chain. Its antigen is still unknown. Germline V gene sequence: CDR1 SNHLY, CDR2 FYNNEI. Trimming left V 2 bases short and J 1 base short, with 5 bases between. The CDR3 spans 14 residues. These data originate in a study of shared clonotypes between healthy human individuals. At the level of the study: CD4 naive cells filled three plates per donor, CD4 memory three, CD8 naive two and CD8 memory one. Study-wide points: The naive CD4 repertoires of several donors were compared, and about 5% of clonotypes were shared.

The genomic DNA of each subset was split evenly across several immunoSEQ plates. Sequencing used immunoSEQ multiplex PCR; TCRdb keeps in-frame clones, though not all of them. The data contain 550,000 to 700,000 clones, around 78% of them seen just once; the ten biggest clones take up around 1.8%. The sample consisted of memory CD4+ T cells sorted from blood. The sample's subset: CD45RA-negative fraction. This clonotype was obtained from a woman aged 30 to 39 in good health. The chain has TRBV2 and TRBJ2-2, with D hard to call. CDR3 loop: CASSERQNTGELFF. The CDR3 nucleotides read TGTGCCAGCAGTGAAAGGCAGAACACCGGGGAGCTGTTTTTT.